Listed below are T cell receptor beta chains from one sample, sequenced in a study of T cells in Graves' hyperthyroidism and ophthalmopathy. Each CDR3 protein is one row after TCRdb ran MiXCR on the multiplex PCR reads. This sample has 500,000 to 750,000 distinct CDR3 sequences; over 12% occur once, and the top ten carry roughly 7%. The sequencing sample was made of blood. Receptors were obtained from a young woman with Graves' ophthalmopathy. Each CDR3 is given with its conserved first and last residue. The order of the fields is D gene, clone size, J gene, V gene, CDR3 DNA, CDR3 protein. A D gene is named only where the DNA matches it firmly. Only part of the rows carry a size: once, few, many, or a class if the clone is expanded.

TRBD1 | few | TRBJ1-2 | TRBV10-3 | TGTGCCATCAGTGAAGGGACAGAGGATTCAGCTAACTATGGCTACACCTTC | CAISEGTEDSANYGYTF
TRBD2 | - | TRBJ2-7 | TRBV11-2 | TGTGCCAGCAGCTGGGGGGGTACTAACACCGGGGAGCAGTACTTC | CASSWGGTNTGEQYF
TRBD1 | many | TRBJ1-2 | TRBV30 | TGTGCCTGGAGGTTGAAGGGGGCGCGTCATGGCTACACCTTC | CAWRLKGARHGYTF
- | - | TRBJ1-1 | TRBV30 | TGTGCCTGGAGTGGGGGCAGGGTAACTGAAGCTTTCTTT | CAWSGGRVTEAFF
- | - | TRBJ2-1 | TRBV6-1 | TGTGCCACCACCCTGCGCGGGCAACTAGATTACAATGAGCAGTTCTTC | CATTLRGQLDYNEQFF
TRBD2 | - | TRBJ2-7 | TRBV19 | TGTGCCAGTAGTAACCCAAGGACTAGCGGCTCCTACGAGCAGTACTTC | CASSNPRTSGSYEQYF
TRBD1 | - | TRBJ2-6 | TRBV20-1 | TGCAGTGCTAGGTCCGGGACAGGGGCAAGTGGGGCCAACGTCCTGACTTTC | CSARSGTGASGANVLTF
TRBD2 | many | TRBJ2-2 | TRBV7-9 | TGTGCCAGCAGCGCTAGCGGGGCGAACACCGGGGAGCTGTTTTTT | CASSASGANTGELFF
TRBD2 | - | TRBJ2-7 | TRBV2 | TGTGCCAGCAGTTGGACTAGCGGGATTCCCCACGAGCAGTACTTC | CASSWTSGIPHEQYF
TRBD2 | many | TRBJ2-1 | TRBV2 | TGTGCCAGCAGTCAGGGACTAGCGGGAGGGCCGCGGAATGAGCAGTTCTTC | CASSQGLAGGPRNEQFF
- | many | TRBJ2-3 | TRBV27 | TGTGCCAGCAGTTCATTCCCACTCCGACAGGAGGTAGGGACAGATACGCAGTATTTT | CASSSFPLRQEVGTDTQYF
- | many | TRBJ2-3 | TRBV9 | TGTGCCAGCAGCAAAGGCATAGCAGGGGGCACAGATACGCAGTATTTT | CASSKGIAGGTDTQYF
TRBD1 | few | TRBJ1-1 | TRBV27 | TGTGCCAGCAGTAGGGGGCCTGGCACTGAAGCTTTCTTT | CASSRGPGTEAFF
- | many | TRBJ1-1 | TRBV13 | TGTGCCAGCAGCTTAGGCGGGGGGGGTATGGGTGAAGCTTTCTTT | CASSLGGGGMGEAFF
- | few | TRBJ1-2 | TRBV6-2/TRBV6-3 | TGTGCCAGCAATAACAGGGTACAGGCTGAATATGGCTACACCTTC | CASNNRVQAEYGYTF
TRBD1 | few | TRBJ1-2 | TRBV10-2 | TGCGCCAGCAGTGATGGGACAGGGTTCGGCTACACCTTC | CASSDGTGFGYTF
TRBD1 | many | TRBJ1-1 | TRBV28 | TGTGCCAGCAGCGGGACAGGGGAGCAAGCTTTCTTT | CASSGTGEQAFF
- | many | TRBJ2-7 | TRBV2 | TGTGCCAGCAGTGAATCCCAGAGGGCCTACGAGCAGTACTTC | CASSESQRAYEQYF
- | few | TRBJ1-2 | TRBV5-5 | TGTGCCAGCAGCTGGGAGGGCAGTTTTAGCTATGGCTACACCTTC | CASSWEGSFSYGYTF
TRBD2 | - | TRBJ2-1 | TRBV27 | TGTGCCAGCAGTTTATCTCGACTAGCGGGAGAGGGTGAGCAGTTCTTC | CASSLSRLAGEGEQFF
- | many | TRBJ2-1 | TRBV11-1 | TGTGCCAGCAGCTTAGTTAAAGGCGGATCCTACAATGAGCAGTTCTTC | CASSLVKGGSYNEQFF
- | - | TRBJ1-4 | TRBV20-1 | TGCAGTGCTACGCCCGAAGTAGAGTCTAATGAAAAACTGTTTTTT | CSATPEVESNEKLFF
- | - | TRBJ2-7 | TRBV6-2/TRBV6-3 | TGTGCCAGCAGTCGCCAGCCGGGGCCCTACGAGCAGTACTTC | CASSRQPGPYEQYF
TRBD1 | few | TRBJ1-4 | TRBV28 | TGTGCCAGCAGTTTAGGGACAGGGAGGGGCCTCGGAGAAAAACTGTTTTTT | CASSLGTGRGLGEKLFF
TRBD1 | - | TRBJ2-3 | TRBV15 | TGTGCCACCAGCCGGGGCCGGGACAGGGTTGCAGATACGCAGTATTTT | CATSRGRDRVADTQYF
- | many | TRBJ1-4 | TRBV28 | TGTGCCAGCAGTTTTCAGTTAGGTGAAAAACTGTTTTTT | CASSFQLGEKLFF
- | few | TRBJ2-1 | TRBV20-1 | TGCAGTGCTAGAATGGGGGGAGGGGGAGACAATGAGCAGTTCTTC | CSARMGGGGDNEQFF
- | - | TRBJ1-2 | TRBV5-8 | TGTGCCAGCAGCCTGGGGGCACTTTCTAACTATGGCTACACCTTC | CASSLGALSNYGYTF
- | many | TRBJ1-1 | TRBV28 | TGTGCCAGCATAGGAGGGGGCACTGAAGCTTTCTTT | CASIGGGTEAFF
TRBD2 | few | TRBJ2-7 | TRBV20-1 | TGCAGTGCTAGAGATCCGTGGACTAGCGGAGTCTACGAGCAGTACTTC | CSARDPWTSGVYEQYF
TRBD2 | many | TRBJ2-7 | TRBV2 | TGTGCCAGCAGTGAAGCGGGTAGCGGGTACGAGCAGTACTTC | CASSEAGSGYEQYF
- | many | TRBJ1-5 | TRBV20-1 | TGCAGTGCCCGCCCTTCGGGGGACTATAGCAATCAGCCCCAGCATTTT | CSARPSGDYSNQPQHF
TRBD2 | many | TRBJ2-3 | TRBV5-5 | TGTGCCAGCAGCTTGTGGGCTAGCGGTAGCACAGATACGCAGTATTTT | CASSLWASGSTDTQYF
- | - | TRBJ2-7 | TRBV7-9 | TGTGCCAGCAGCTTAGGGTCTTCAGGCGAGCAGTACTTC | CASSLGSSGEQYF
TRBD1 | many | TRBJ1-6 | TRBV30 | TGTGCCTGGAGTGACCGGGACAGGAGGAATTCACCCCTCCACTTT | CAWSDRDRRNSPLHF
TRBD2 | - | TRBJ2-7 | TRBV4-1 | TGCGCCAGCAGTCCTAGCGGCGGAGGGGAAGAGCAGTACTTC | CASSPSGGGEEQYF
- | many | TRBJ2-1 | TRBV7-6 | TGTGCCAGCACCCCTTTTAGCTCCTACAATGAGCAGTTCTTC | CASTPFSSYNEQFF
- | - | TRBJ2-7 | TRBV7-9 | TGTGCCAGCAGCTTCCGGCCCCACAGAGCCCCCTACGAGCAGTACTTC | CASSFRPHRAPYEQYF
- | - | TRBJ2-7 | TRBV12-3/TRBV12-4 | TGTGCCAGCAGCAAGCTTTGGGGGGCCCACGAGCAGTACTTC | CASSKLWGAHEQYF
- | many | TRBJ2-1 | TRBV27 | TGTGCCAGCAGTTCCTGGGATGAGCAGTTCTTC | CASSSWDEQFF
- | many | TRBJ1-1 | TRBV2 | TGTGCCAGCAGCGGGTTAACGAAGAACACTGAAGCTTTCTTT | CASSGLTKNTEAFF
- | many | TRBJ2-1 | TRBV7-9 | TGTGCCAGCAACGAACAATGGGGGAGCTCCTACAATGAGCAGTTCTTC | CASNEQWGSSYNEQFF
- | few | TRBJ2-7 | TRBV6-2/TRBV6-3 | TGTGCCAGCAGTTACTTGCTGACTCAGGTGGTATACGAGCAGTACTTC | CASSYLLTQVVYEQYF
- | many | TRBJ2-7 | TRBV19 | TGTGCCAGTAGTATAGTACCTAATCTCGAGCAGTACTTC | CASSIVPNLEQYF
TRBD1 | - | TRBJ1-2 | TRBV25-1 | TGTGCCAGCAGTGACAGGGGACAGCCATACCCCTATGGCTACACCTTC | CASSDRGQPYPYGYTF
- | few | TRBJ2-1 | TRBV5-6 | TGTGCCAGCAGTTACCCTAGGGCAGGGGCCGACTCCTACAATGAGCAGTTCTTC | CASSYPRAGADSYNEQFF
- | - | TRBJ1-2 | TRBV10-1 | TGCGCCAGCATTTTGTTCGCTAACTATGGCTACACCTTC | CASILFANYGYTF
- | few | TRBJ1-5 | TRBV4-1 | TGCGCCAGCAGCCAAGAGGAACGGGGGTATAGCAATCAGCCCCAGCATTTT | CASSQEERGYSNQPQHF
TRBD1 | many | TRBJ1-4 | TRBV12-3/TRBV12-4 | TGTGCCAGCAGGCGCCGGGACAGGAATGAAAAACTGTTTTTT | CASRRRDRNEKLFF